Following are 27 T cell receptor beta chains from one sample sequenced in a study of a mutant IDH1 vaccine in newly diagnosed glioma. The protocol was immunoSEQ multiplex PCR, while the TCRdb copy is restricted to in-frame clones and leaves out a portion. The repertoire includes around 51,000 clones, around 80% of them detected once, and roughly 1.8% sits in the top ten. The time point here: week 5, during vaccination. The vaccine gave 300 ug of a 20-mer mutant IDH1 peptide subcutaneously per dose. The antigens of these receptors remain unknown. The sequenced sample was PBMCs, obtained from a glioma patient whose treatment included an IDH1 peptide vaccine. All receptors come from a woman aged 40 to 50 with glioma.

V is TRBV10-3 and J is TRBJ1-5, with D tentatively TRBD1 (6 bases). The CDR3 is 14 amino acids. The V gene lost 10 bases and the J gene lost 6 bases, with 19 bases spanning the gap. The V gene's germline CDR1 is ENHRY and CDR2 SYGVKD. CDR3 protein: CATAGGGGIQPQHF. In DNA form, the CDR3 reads TGTGCCACTGCGGGGGGCGGTGGAATTCAGCCCCAGCATTTT.

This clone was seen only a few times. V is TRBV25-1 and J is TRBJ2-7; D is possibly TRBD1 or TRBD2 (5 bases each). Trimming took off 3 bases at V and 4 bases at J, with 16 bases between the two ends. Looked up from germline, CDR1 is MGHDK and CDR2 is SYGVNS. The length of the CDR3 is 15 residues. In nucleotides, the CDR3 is TGTGCCAGCAGTGAGAGGGGACGGAGCTCGTACGAGCAGTACTTC. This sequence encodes CASSERGRSSYEQYF.

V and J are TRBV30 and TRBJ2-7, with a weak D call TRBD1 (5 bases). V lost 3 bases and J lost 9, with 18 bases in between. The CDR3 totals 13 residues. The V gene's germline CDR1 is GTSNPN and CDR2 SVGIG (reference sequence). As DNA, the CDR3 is TGTGCCTGGAGCGTAGGTGAACAGGTCGGGCAGTACTTC. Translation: CAWSVGEQVGQYF.

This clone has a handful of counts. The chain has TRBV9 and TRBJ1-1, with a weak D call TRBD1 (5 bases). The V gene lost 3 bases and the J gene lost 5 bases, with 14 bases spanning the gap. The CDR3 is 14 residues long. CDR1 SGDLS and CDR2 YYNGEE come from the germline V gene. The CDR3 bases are TGTGCCAGCAGCGAGGGGCTCGGGTTGACTGAAGCTTTCTTT. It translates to CASSEGLGLTEAFF.

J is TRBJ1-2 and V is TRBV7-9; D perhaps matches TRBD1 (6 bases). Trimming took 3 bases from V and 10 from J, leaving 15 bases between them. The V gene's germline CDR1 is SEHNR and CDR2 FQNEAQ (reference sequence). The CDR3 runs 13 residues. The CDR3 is CASSFRDGGIYTF. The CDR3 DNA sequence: TGTGCCAGCAGCTTCCGGGATGGGGGCATCTACACCTTC. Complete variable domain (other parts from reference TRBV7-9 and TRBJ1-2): DTGVSQNPRHKITKRGQNVTFRCDPISEHNRLYWYRQTLGQGPEFLTYFQNEAQLEKSRLLSDRFSAERPKGSFSTLEIQRTEQGDSAMYLCASSFRDGGIYTFGSGTRLTVV.

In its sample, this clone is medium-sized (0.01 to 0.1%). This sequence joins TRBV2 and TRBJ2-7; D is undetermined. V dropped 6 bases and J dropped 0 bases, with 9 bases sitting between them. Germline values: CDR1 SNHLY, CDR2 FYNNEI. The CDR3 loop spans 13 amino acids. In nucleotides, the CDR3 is TGTGCCAGCAGGGGCGGTGGCTCCTACGAGCAGTACTTC. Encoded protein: CASRGGGSYEQYF.

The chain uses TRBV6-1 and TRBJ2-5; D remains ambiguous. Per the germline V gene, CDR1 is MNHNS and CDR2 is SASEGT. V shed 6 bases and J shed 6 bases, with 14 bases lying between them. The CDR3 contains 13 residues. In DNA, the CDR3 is TGTGCCAGCAGATACACGGGTTTGAAGACCCAGTACTTC. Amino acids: CASRYTGLKTQYF.

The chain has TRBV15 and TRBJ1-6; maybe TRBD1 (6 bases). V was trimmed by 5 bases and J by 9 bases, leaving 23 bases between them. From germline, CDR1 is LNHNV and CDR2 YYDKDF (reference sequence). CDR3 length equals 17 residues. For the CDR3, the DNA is TGTGCCACCAGCCTCAATCGAGGGGGGAATATAGGTTCACCCCTCCACTTT. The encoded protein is CATSLNRGGNIGSPLHF. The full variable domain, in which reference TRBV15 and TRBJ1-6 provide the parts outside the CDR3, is DAMVIQNPRYQVTQFGKPVTLSCSQTLNHNVMYWYQQKSSQAPKLLFHYYDKDFNNEADTPDNFQSRRPNTSFCFLDIRSPGLGDTAMYLCATSLNRGGNIGSPLHFGNGTRLTVT.

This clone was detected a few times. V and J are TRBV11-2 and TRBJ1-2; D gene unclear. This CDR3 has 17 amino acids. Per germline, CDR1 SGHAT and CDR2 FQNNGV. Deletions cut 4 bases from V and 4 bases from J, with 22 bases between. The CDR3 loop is CASSSLSSPTGSYGYTF. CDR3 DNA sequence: TGTGCCAGCAGCTCGCTTAGTAGCCCCACGGGGTCCTATGGCTACACCTTC. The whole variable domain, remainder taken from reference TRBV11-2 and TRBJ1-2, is EAGVAQSPRYKIIEKRQSVAFWCNPISGHATLYWYQQILGQGPKLLIQFQNNGVVDDSQLPKDRFSAERLKGVDSTLKIQPAKLEDSAVYLCASSSLSSPTGSYGYTFGSGTRLTVV.

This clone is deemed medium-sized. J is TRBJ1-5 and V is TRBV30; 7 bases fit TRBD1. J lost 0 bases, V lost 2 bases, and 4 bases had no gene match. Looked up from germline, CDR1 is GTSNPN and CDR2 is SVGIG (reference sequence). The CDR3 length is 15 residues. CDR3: CAWSTGTDSNQPQHF. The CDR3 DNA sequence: TGTGCCTGGAGTACAGGGACAGATAGCAATCAGCCCCAGCATTTT.

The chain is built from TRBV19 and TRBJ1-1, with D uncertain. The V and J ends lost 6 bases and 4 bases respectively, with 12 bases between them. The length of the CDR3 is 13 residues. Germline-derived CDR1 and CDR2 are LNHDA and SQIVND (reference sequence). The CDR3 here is CASSPRVATEAFF. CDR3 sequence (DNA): TGTGCCAGTAGCCCTCGAGTGGCCACTGAAGCTTTCTTT.

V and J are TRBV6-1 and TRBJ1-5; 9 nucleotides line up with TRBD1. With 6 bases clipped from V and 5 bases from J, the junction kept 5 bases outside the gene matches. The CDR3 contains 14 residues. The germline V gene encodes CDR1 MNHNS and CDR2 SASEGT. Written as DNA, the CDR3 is TGTGCCAGCAGGGGGACAGGGTGGTATCAGCCCCAGCATTTT. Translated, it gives CASRGTGWYQPQHF.

CDR3 bases: TGTGCCAGCAGCCGGGCCGCCTACGAGCAGTACTTC. Its translation: CASSRAAYEQYF. The chain uses TRBV7-8 and TRBJ2-7; D is unclear. This CDR3 contains 12 residues. Trimming took 5 bases from V and 2 from J, leaving 7 bases between them. The germline gives CDR1 SGHVS, CDR2 FQNEAQ.

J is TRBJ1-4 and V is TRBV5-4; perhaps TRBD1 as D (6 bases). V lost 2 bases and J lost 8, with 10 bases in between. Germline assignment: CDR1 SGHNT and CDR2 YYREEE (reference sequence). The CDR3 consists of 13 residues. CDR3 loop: CASSLQGREKLFF. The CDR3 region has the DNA TGTGCCAGCAGCTTACAGGGTCGAGAAAAACTGTTTTTT.

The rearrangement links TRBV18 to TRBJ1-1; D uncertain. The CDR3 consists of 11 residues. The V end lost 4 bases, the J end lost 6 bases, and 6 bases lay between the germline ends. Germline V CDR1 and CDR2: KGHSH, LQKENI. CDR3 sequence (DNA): TGTGCCAGCTCACGTTTAGCTGAAGCTTTCTTT. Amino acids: CASSRLAEAFF.

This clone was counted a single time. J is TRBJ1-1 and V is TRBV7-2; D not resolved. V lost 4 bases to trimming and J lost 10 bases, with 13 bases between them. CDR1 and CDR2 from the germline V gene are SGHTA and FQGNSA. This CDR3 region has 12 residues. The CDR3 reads CASSYGEGGAFF. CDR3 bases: TGTGCCAGCAGCTACGGCGAGGGAGGAGCTTTCTTT. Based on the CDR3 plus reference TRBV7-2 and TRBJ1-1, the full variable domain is GAGVSQSPSNKVTEKGKDVELRCDPISGHTALYWYRQSLGQGLEFLIYFQGNSAPDKSGLPSDRFSAERTGGSVSTLTIQRTQQEDSAVYLCASSYGEGGAFFGQGTRLTVV.

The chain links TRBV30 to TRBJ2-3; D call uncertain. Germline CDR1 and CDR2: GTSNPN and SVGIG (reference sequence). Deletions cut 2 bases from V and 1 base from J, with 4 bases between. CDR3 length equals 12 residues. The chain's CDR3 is CAWSLGTDTQYF. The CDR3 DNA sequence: TGTGCCTGGAGTTTGGGCACAGATACGCAGTATTTT.

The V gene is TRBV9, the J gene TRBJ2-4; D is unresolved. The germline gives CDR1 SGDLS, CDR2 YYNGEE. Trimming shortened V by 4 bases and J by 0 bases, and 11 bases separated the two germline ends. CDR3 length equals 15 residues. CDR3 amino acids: CASSPTPQAKNIQYF. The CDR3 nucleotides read TGTGCCAGCAGCCCGACACCGCAAGCCAAAAACATTCAGTACTTC.

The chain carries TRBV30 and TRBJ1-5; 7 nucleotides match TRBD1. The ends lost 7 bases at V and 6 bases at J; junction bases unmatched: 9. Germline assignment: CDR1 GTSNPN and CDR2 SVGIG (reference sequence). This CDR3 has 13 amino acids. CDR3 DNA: TGTGCCTTAAGCCAGGGGGGGGGTCAGCCCCAGCATTTT. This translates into CALSQGGGQPQHF. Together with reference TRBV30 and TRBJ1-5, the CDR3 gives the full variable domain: SQTIHQWPATLVQPVGSPLSLECTVEGTSNPNLYWYRQAAGRGLQLLFYSVGIGQISSEVPQNLSASRPQDRQFILSSKKLLLSDSGFYLCALSQGGGQPQHFGDGTRLSIL.

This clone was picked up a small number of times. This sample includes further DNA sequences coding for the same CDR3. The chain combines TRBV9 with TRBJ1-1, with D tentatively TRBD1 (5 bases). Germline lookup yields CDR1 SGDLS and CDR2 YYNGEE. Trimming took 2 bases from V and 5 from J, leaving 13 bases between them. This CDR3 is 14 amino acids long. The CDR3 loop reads CASSVKQGGTEAFF. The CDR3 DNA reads TGTGCCAGCAGCGTCAAGCAGGGAGGAACTGAAGCTTTCTTT.

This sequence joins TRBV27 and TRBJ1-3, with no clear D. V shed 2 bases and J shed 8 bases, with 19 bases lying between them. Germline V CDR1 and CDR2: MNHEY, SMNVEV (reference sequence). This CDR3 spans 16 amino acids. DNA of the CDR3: TGTGCCAGCAGTTTAAGACCGCGGGAGGTCCTAGACACCATATATTTT. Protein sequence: CASSLRPREVLDTIYF.

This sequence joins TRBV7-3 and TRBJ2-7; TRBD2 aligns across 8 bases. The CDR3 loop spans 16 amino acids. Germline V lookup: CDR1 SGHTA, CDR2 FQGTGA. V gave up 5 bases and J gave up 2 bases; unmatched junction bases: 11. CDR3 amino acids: CASSPGSRGGTYEQYF. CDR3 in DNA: TGTGCCAGCAGCCCCGGGTCTCGGGGGGGGACCTACGAGCAGTACTTC.

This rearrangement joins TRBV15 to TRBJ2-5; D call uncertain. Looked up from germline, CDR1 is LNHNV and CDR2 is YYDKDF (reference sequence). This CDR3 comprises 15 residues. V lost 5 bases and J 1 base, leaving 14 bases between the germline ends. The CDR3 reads CATSRTTGPQETQYF. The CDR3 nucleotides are TGTGCCACCAGCCGAACTACTGGCCCCCAAGAGACCCAGTACTTC. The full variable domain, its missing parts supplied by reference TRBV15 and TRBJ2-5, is DAMVIQNPRYQVTQFGKPVTLSCSQTLNHNVMYWYQQKSSQAPKLLFHYYDKDFNNEADTPDNFQSRRPNTSFCFLDIRSPGLGDTAMYLCATSRTTGPQETQYFGPGTRLLVL.

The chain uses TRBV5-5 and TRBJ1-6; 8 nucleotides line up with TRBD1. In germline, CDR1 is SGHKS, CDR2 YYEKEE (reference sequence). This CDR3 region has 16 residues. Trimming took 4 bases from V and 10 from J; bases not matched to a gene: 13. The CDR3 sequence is CASSPRTGRVWSPLHF. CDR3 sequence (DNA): TGTGCCAGCAGCCCAAGGACAGGGAGGGTATGGTCACCCCTCCACTTT.

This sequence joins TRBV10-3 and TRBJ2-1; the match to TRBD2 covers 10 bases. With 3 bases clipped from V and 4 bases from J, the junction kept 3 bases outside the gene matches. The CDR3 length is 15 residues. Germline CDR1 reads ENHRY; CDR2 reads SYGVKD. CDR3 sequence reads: CAISDSGGRYNEQFF. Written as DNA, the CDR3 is TGTGCCATCAGTGATAGCGGGGGGCGGTACAATGAGCAGTTCTTC.

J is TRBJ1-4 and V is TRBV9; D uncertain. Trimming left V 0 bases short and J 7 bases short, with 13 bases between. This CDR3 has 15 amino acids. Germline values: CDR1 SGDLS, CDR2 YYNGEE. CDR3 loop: CASSVAFSLSEKLFF. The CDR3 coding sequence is TGTGCCAGCAGCGTAGCCTTCTCTCTTAGTGAAAAACTGTTTTTT.

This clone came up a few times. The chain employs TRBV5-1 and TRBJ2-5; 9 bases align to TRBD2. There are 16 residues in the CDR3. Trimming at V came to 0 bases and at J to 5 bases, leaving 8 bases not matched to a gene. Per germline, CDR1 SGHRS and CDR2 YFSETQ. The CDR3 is CASSLDGLAGIETQYF. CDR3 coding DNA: TGCGCCAGCAGCTTGGATGGGCTAGCGGGGATTGAGACCCAGTACTTC.